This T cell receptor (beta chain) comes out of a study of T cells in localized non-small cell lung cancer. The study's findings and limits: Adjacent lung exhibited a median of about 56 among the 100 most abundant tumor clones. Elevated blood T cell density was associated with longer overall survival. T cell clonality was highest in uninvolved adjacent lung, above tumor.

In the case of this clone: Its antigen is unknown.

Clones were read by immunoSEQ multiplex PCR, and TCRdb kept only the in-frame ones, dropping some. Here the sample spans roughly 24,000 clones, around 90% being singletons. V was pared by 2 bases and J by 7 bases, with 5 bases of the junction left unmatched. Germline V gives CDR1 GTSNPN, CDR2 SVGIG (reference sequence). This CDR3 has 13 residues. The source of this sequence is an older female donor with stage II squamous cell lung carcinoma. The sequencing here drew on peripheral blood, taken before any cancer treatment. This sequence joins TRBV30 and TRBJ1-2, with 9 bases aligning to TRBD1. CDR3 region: CAWSRGQGGGYTF. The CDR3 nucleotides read TGTGCCTGGAGTCGGGGACAGGGTGGTGGCTACACCTTC.